This entry features one T cell receptor beta chain sequence. This sample was taken from a study of CD8 T cells in Susac syndrome. A quantity of roughly 0.5 to 1 ug RNA underwent reverse transcription using random hexamers. Multiplex immunoSEQ PCR targeted 54 Vbeta and 13 Jbeta TCR beta segments. MiXCR was run by TCRdb on the immunoSEQ multiplex PCR reads, yielding one entry per CDR3 protein. The data hold under 150,000 distinct CDR3 sequences, with roughly 80% observed a single time. Trimming cost V 1 base and J 8 bases, with 9 bases left between them. The CDR3 runs to 13 residues. Germline V CDR1 and CDR2: MGHRA, YSYEKL.

Sequencing was carried out using CD8+ T cells from PBMCs. The chain is built from TRBV4-1 and TRBJ2-4; D is unclear. This TCR was recovered from a human donor with multiple sclerosis. The chain's CDR3 is CASSQVGLDIQYF. For the CDR3, the DNA is TGCGCCAGCAGCCAAGTAGGATTGGACATTCAGTACTTC.